These T cell receptor beta chains were read from a single sample in a study of CD8 T cells in ankylosing spondylitis. TCRdb recomputed calls from the 5' RACE reads with MiXCR, one row per CDR3 protein. The table shows 80,000 to 100,000 distinct CDR3 sequences, with roughly 8.8% occurring only once. The sequencing sample was made of blood, either unsorted or a sorted T cell fraction (not recorded which). These receptors all come from a male donor with ankylosing spondylitis or in good health (not recorded which). The CDR3 runs from the conserved cysteine through the conserved F or W. A D gene is named only where the DNA matches it firmly. Size values are once, few and many counts, or a class for expanded clones, and some rows have none.

>few|TRBJ2-5|-|TRBV7-3
CASSLTGRQETQYF
TGTGCCAGCAGCTTAACAGGGCGACAAGAGACCCAGTACTTC
>many|TRBJ1-3|-|TRBV5-5
CASSLADFGRNTIYF
TGTGCCAGCAGCTTGGCAGATTTTGGGAGAAACACCATATATTTT
>many|TRBJ2-7|-|TRBV18
CASSPSDSGGSYEQYF
TGTGCCAGCTCACCATCGGACAGTGGAGGGTCCTACGAGCAGTACTTC
>few|TRBJ1-6|TRBD1|TRBV5-4
CASSAGQGARSPLHF
TGTGCCAGCAGCGCCGGACAGGGGGCGAGGTCACCCCTCCACTTT
>-|TRBJ2-3|-|TRBV7-6
CASSPSRGRADTQYF
TGTGCTAGCAGCCCGTCGCGGGGGCGCGCGGATACGCAGTATTTT
>many|TRBJ2-5|TRBD1|TRBV6-1
CASSPGQGLQETQYF
TGTGCCAGCAGCCCGGGACAGGGATTACAAGAGACCCAGTACTTC
>many|TRBJ1-6|-|TRBV18
CASSPNEGDSPLHF
TGTGCCAGCTCACCGAACGAAGGGGATTCACCCCTCCACTTT
>-|TRBJ1-2|TRBD1|TRBV6-5
CASREGTGNGYTF
TGTGCCAGCAGGGAAGGGACAGGGAATGGCTACACCTTC
>many|TRBJ2-3|TRBD2|TRBV7-2
CASSLTGSSGGADTQYF
TGTGCCAGCAGCTTGACCGGTTCGAGCGGGGGGGCAGATACGCAGTATTTT
>few|TRBJ2-5|-|TRBV11-3
CASSFSYGTQETQYF
TGTGCCAGCAGCTTCTCCTATGGAACCCAAGAGACCCAGTACTTC
>few|TRBJ2-2|-|TRBV7-9
CASSPGEGAYGELFF
TGTGCCAGCAGCCCCGGGGAGGGGGCCTACGGGGAGCTGTTTTTT
>many|TRBJ2-1|-|TRBV2
CASLQTDEQFF
TGTGCCAGCCTTCAAACGGATGAGCAGTTCTTC
>-|TRBJ1-1|TRBD1|TRBV3-1
CASSQGNRGTEAFF
TGTGCCAGCAGCCAAGGTAACAGGGGAACTGAAGCTTTCTTT
>many|TRBJ1-6|-|TRBV28
CASSFRVGAAYNSPLHF
TGTGCCAGCAGTTTTAGGGTAGGTGCGGCCTATAATTCACCCCTCCACTTT
>many|TRBJ2-7|-|TRBV20-1
CSARGGRGLTSYEQYF
TGCAGTGCTAGAGGGGGGCGGGGGTTAACCTCCTACGAGCAGTACTTC
>-|TRBJ1-5|-|TRBV3-1
CACCLTARQQARNQPQHF
TGTGCCTGCTGTTTAACCGCCAGGCAACAGGCGAGAAATCAGCCCCAGCATTTT
>many|TRBJ2-1|-|TRBV29-1
CSVGRPELNNEQFF
TGCAGCGTTGGTAGGCCGGAGCTAAACAATGAGCAGTTCTTC
>many|TRBJ1-1|TRBD1|TRBV29-1
CSAQGQGGSNTEAFF
TGCAGCGCCCAAGGACAGGGGGGGTCGAACACTGAAGCTTTCTTT
>many|TRBJ2-7|-|TRBV10-3
CAIGPNSYEQYF
TGTGCCATCGGCCCCAATTCCTACGAGCAGTACTTC
>many|TRBJ1-1|-|TRBV5-1
CASRVYGPNTEAFF
TGCGCCAGCAGAGTCTACGGACCGAACACTGAAGCTTTCTTT
>many|TRBJ2-3|-|TRBV21-1
CASSKAWGLAGGSTDTQYF
TGTGCCAGCAGCAAAGCGTGGGGTTTAGCGGGGGGTAGCACAGATACGCAGTATTTT
>many|TRBJ2-5|TRBD1|TRBV12-3/TRBV12-4
CASSLTSGTGSETQYF
TGTGCCAGCAGTTTGACCTCCGGGACAGGGAGCGAGACCCAGTACTTC
>many|TRBJ2-5|TRBD1|TRBV20-1
CSAREGGLATQYF
TGCAGTGCTAGAGAAGGGGGCCTAGCGACCCAGTACTTC
>many|TRBJ2-5|TRBD1|TRBV5-6
CASSARDRGKTQYF
TGTGCCAGCAGCGCTCGAGACAGGGGGAAGACCCAGTACTTC
>many|TRBJ2-7|-|TRBV10-3
CAISESLIEQYF
TGTGCCATCAGTGAGTCACTTATCGAGCAGTACTTC
>many|TRBJ2-7|-|TRBV6-5
CASSYSRSYRGHNEQYF
TGTGCCAGCAGTTACTCGAGGTCGTATAGGGGACACAACGAGCAGTACTTC
>few|TRBJ2-5|TRBD2|TRBV7-2
CASSWEGLVEETQYF
TGTGCCAGCAGCTGGGAAGGACTAGTGGAAGAGACCCAGTACTTC
>many|TRBJ2-3|-|TRBV13
CASSPGQGGRTDTQYF
TGTGCCAGCAGCCCCGGACAGGGAGGGAGGACAGATACGCAGTATTTT
>many|TRBJ2-7|-|TRBV5-1
CASSDRNTQENEQYF
TGCGCCAGCAGTGACAGGAACACCCAGGAGAACGAGCAGTACTTC
>-|TRBJ2-7|-|TRBV15
CATSRAHYEQYF
TGTGCCACCAGCAGGGCCCACTACGAGCAGTACTTC
>many|TRBJ2-3|-|TRBV24-1
CATGTGTDTQYF
TGTGCCACCGGGACGGGCACAGATACGCAGTATTTT
>few|TRBJ2-1|-|TRBV7-2
CASSRKWTVNNEQFF
TGTGCCAGCAGCCGAAAATGGACAGTAAACAATGAGCAGTTCTTC
>-|TRBJ2-2|TRBD2|TRBV7-6
CASSPLAGGYTGELFF
TGTGCTAGCAGCCCGCTAGCGGGGGGGTACACCGGGGAGCTGTTTTTT
>many|TRBJ2-4|-|TRBV5-4
CASSLNGDIQYF
TGTGCCAGCAGCTTGAACGGAGACATTCAGTACTTC
>-|TRBJ1-5|-|TRBV7-2
CASSFKGGSNQPQHF
TGTGCCAGCAGCTTCAAGGGGGGGAGCAATCAGCCCCAGCATTTT
>many|TRBJ2-2|-|TRBV24-1
CATSDLGGSRTGELFF
TGTGCCACCAGTGATTTGGGGGGGAGCCGGACCGGGGAGCTGTTTTTT
>many|TRBJ2-1|TRBD2|TRBV20-1
CCARDSLAGPSYNEQFF
TGCTGTGCTAGAGATTCACTAGCGGGGCCCTCCTACAATGAGCAGTTCTTC
>many|TRBJ2-4|-|TRBV14
CASSQGGPLAKNIQYF
TGTGCCAGCAGCCAAGGTGGGCCCCTAGCCAAAAACATTCAGTACTTC
>-|TRBJ2-3|-|TRBV5-1
CASSLAVDTDTQYF
TGCGCCAGCAGCTTGGCTGTGGACACAGATACGCAGTATTTT
>many|TRBJ2-7|-|TRBV27
CASSLRESYEQYF
TGTGCCAGCAGTTTAAGGGAATCCTACGAGCAGTACTTC
>-|TRBJ2-7|-|TRBV5-1
CASSLVAGSSYEQYF
TGCGCCAGCAGCTTGGTGGCAGGGAGCTCCTACGAGCAGTACTTC
>-|TRBJ1-1|-|TRBV29-1
CSVEWVGGPEAFF
TGCAGCGTTGAGTGGGTGGGGGGCCCTGAAGCTTTCTTT
>many|TRBJ2-1|-|TRBV2
CASSEAGGNEQFF
TGTGCCAGCAGTGAAGCGGGCGGGAATGAGCAGTTCTTC
>many|TRBJ2-3|TRBD2|TRBV20-1
CSEWLAGTDTQYF
TGCAGTGAGTGGCTAGCGGGGACTGATACGCAGTATTTT
>-|TRBJ2-1|TRBD2|TRBV27
CASSLSTYGGGLFF
TGTGCCAGCAGTTTATCGACCTACGGGGGAGGGTTATTCTTC
>many|TRBJ1-2|TRBD1|TRBV28
CASSIETGYGYTF
TGTGCCAGCAGTATCGAGACAGGGTATGGCTACACCTTC
>medium-sized|TRBJ2-3|TRBD1|TRBV2
CASSRQGRTDTQYF
TGTGCCAGCAGTAGACAGGGCCGCACAGATACGCAGTATTTT
>many|TRBJ2-7|TRBD1|TRBV20-1
CSATGQGGYEQYF
TGCAGTGCTACTGGACAGGGCGGCTACGAGCAGTACTTC
>many|TRBJ2-1|-|TRBV12-3/TRBV12-4
CASSQAVGRVQFF
TGTGCCAGCAGCCAAGCAGTTGGGCGGGTGCAGTTCTTC
>many|TRBJ1-2|-|TRBV18
CASSPSLDDLANYGYTF
TGTGCCAGCTCACCCTCCTTGGATGACCTAGCTAACTATGGCTACACCTTC
>many|TRBJ2-5|-|TRBV29-1
CSVEGRRVGETQYF
TGCAGCGTTGAAGGCAGGAGGGTAGGAGAGACCCAGTACTTC
>many|TRBJ2-5|TRBD1|TRBV5-1
CASSLAGRGLGETQYF
TGCGCCAGCAGCTTGGCAGGCAGGGGGCTGGGAGAGACCCAGTACTTC
>many|TRBJ2-7|TRBD1|TRBV18
CASSPPGTGGTYEQYF
TGTGCCAGCTCACCACCGGGGACAGGGGGAACCTACGAGCAGTACTTC
>many|TRBJ1-1|-|TRBV5-1
CASRQGDWNTEAFF
TGCGCCAGCAGGCAGGGAGACTGGAACACTGAAGCTTTCTTT
>many|TRBJ1-3|-|TRBV5-1
CASSLGELSGNTIYF
TGCGCCAGCAGCTTGGGGGAATTATCTGGAAACACCATATATTTT
>many|TRBJ1-2|-|TRBV5-1
CASSTPSGDGYTF
TGCGCCAGCAGTACCCCTTCGGGAGATGGCTACACCTTC